This entry is about one T cell receptor (beta chain). Its antigen specificity is not known. Base qualities are not at hand, and no much larger clone is one base apart. Preparation of the library involved the immunoSEQ multiplex PCR assay. For the multiplex PCR, a mixture combining 60 forward primers for TCR Vbeta segments and 13 reverse primers for TCR Jbeta segments was used. The CDR3 region of rearranged TCR beta genes was amplified from genomic DNA by a multiplex PCR assay. Amplified TCR beta libraries were sequenced as 87-base-pair reads on the Illumina HiSeq System. The original methods were these. Across the 700 or so repertoires, a later analysis counted about 81 million unique TCR beta chains, 8.5 million to 12 million of which were shared by at least two donors. Raw reads were error-corrected and collapsed into unique sequences with a nearest-neighbor algorithm that merged closely related sequences to remove PCR and sequencing errors. To assign V, D and J gene segments, CDR3 sequences were aligned to IMGT reference sequences. Each retained sequence needed at least a six-nucleotide match to both a V gene segment and a J gene segment. A rearrangement counted as productive if the CDR3 had no stop codons and remained in frame with V and J, and every other rearrangement counted as non-productive. Following IMGT convention, CDR3 was defined as the stretch from the second conserved V-encoded cysteine up to the conserved J-encoded phenylalanine. Sequences without an unambiguous match to a single V gene segment were excluded from the earlier analysis of about 600 of the donors. In an earlier analysis of approximately 500 of the donors, a V segment was called functional when productive rearrangements were above 56.7%, and segregating when the standard deviation between donors exceeded 5%. A statistical classification framework was developed to diagnose cytomegalovirus status using the catalog of TCR beta chain sequences. In a later analysis, TCR nucleotide sequences were compared against IMGT/GENE-DB human TR gene sequences so that V and J genes could be assigned. The TCRdist pipeline was used in a later analysis to assign CDR3 sequences and most-parsimonious VDJ recombination scenarios. In a later analysis, each TCR beta chain was defined by its CDR3 amino acid sequence together with its V-gene family, and reads lacking a unique V-gene family were excluded. A later analysis removed 550 to 700 highly shared, low-generation-probability nucleotide sequences to deal with suspected cross-contamination and a sequencing artifact. In a later analysis, a clonal expansion index for each public chain was calculated from normalized within-repertoire ranks of inferred template counts. In a later analysis, generation probabilities were computed using a VDJ recombination model fitted to out-of-frame rearrangements, and the results were checked against IGoR. In a later analysis, TCR-TCR, TCR-HLA and TCR-CMV co-occurrence was scored with hypergeometric tests, and a repertoire-size bias correction was applied to TCR pairs. To estimate false discovery rates, a later analysis permuted the HLA or CMV assignments 20 times. In a later analysis, co-occurring TCRs were grouped with DBSCAN, and TCRdist sequence similarity was added when clustering was performed within HLA-allele-positive subsets. Co-occurrence clustering excluded repertoires with fewer than 30,000 or more than 120,000 public chains, plus five with anomalous nucleotide sharing. Sourced from immuneACCESS, this table was stored by TCRdb with only in-frame sequences that have V and J called. A share of the clones is absent; for the studies checked, an unresolved V gene accounts for under half, and the remainder has no known explanation. V, J and clone size reflect that table, while D and trimming were determined from the DNA. The sample contains 100,000 to 150,000 clones, approximately 84% of them found a single time. The top ten hold 3% to 4% of the sample.

This record belongs to a study of cytomegalovirus exposure and HLA in healthy donors (TCRdb year 2017). For the study in its entirety: An earlier analysis of 587 of the donors reported 250 to 300 Gb of sequence data and more than 90 million unique TCR beta sequences from about 179 million T cells. An early release covering around 630 HLA-typed donors comprised about 310 gigabases of sequencing data and about 90 million unique TCR sequences. Among the roughly 400 genotyped donors, about 85% belonged to the genetic ancestry cluster associated with self-reported Caucasian donors. The study was designed to test whether signatures of past pathogen exposure could be identified by cataloging public T cell receptors. Using immunosequencing, the study profiled T cell repertoires from around 680 subjects and related those repertoires to cytomegalovirus serostatus. Along with the roughly 710-subject first cohort, a separate validation cohort of about 110 different subjects was used. The study combined high-throughput TCR immunosequencing, statistical association of individual TCRs with disease status, and machine learning to predict cytomegalovirus infection status. To study patterns of TCR occurrence, a later analysis re-analyzed previously published TCR beta repertoires from several hundred donors and added high-resolution HLA genotyping. Rather than using new phenotypic data, the later analysis identified candidate immune exposures from TCR beta sequences and from how often those sequences occurred across donors. An earlier analysis of fewer than 750 of the donors used high-throughput TCR beta sequencing to judge whether each TCR beta V gene segment behaved as functional or pseudogenic. Donor age, sex, ethnicity and CMV serostatus were compiled together with the repertoire data. In a later genetic analysis, genome-wide SNP genotypes for about three fifths of the 666 donors were used, and that subset was treated as a discovery cohort. All discovery cohort repertoires had been generated on a single sequencing platform. HLA typing covered class I and class II loci at four-digit resolution. Typing coverage varied by locus: roughly 620-640 donors for A, B, C, DRB1 and DQB1; roughly 560 for DQA1; approximately 570 for DPA1; fewer than 480 for DPB1. Because of strong linkage in the cohort, five DR-DQ haplotypes were treated as single units for association and clustering. On average, around 230,000 unique TCR beta nucleotide sequences were sequenced per donor among 300 to 500 genotyped donors of the cohort, with roughly a sixth of those sequences being non-productive. Overall study outcomes, separate from this receptor: The presence/absence analyses assumed that sequencing depth was roughly uniform across donors, and that assumption may not be true. A later analysis found that most CMV-associated TCR beta chains appeared HLA-restricted, with HLA associations seemingly driven largely by CMV exposure. In vitro tests confirmed that three of the cytomegalovirus-associated TCR beta chains recognize cytomegalovirus antigens. In a later analysis, the rate of TCR association differed among HLA loci, with DRB1 alleles having the most associated TCRs and HLA-C alleles having the fewest. A total of 150 to 200 TCR beta chains were listed by the study as associated with cytomegalovirus. A further reported finding was that TCR beta sequences accurately predicted the HLA-A and HLA-B alleles for most subjects in the first cohort. In a later genetic analysis, fewer N-insertions in productive TCRs were reported among donors in an Asian-associated ancestry cluster than the roughly 640-donor mean. Correlated functional status among segregating V segments might reflect linkage disequilibrium, but an unknown experimental factor could not be ruled out. The only immune exposure information available for the cohort was CMV serostatus. In this cohort, only TCR beta chains were sequenced, and detectable features were limited by the absence of alpha or paired-chain data. It was suggested by the authors that the approach could potentially be generalized to other disease states and immunological phenotypes. A later genetic analysis associated a missense DCLRE1C variant with V-gene and J-gene trimming of TCR beta chains, and an independent cohort replicated the association. In both the original and validation cohorts, the classifier was reported to diagnose cytomegalovirus status with high specificity and sensitivity. Because HLA typing was unavailable for some donors at each locus, only the typed subset was used in association tests. Strong co-occurrence of HLA alleles, especially DR and DQ, made assigning TCR associations to individual alleles difficult. A later analysis associated roughly 17,000 TCR beta sequences with specific HLA alleles at a false discovery rate of 0.05. Roughly 15 rarely observed V segments, including chromosome 9 orphons, were excluded from the earlier analysis of 550 to 700 of the donors because counts were too low. An earlier analysis of approximately 500 of the donors showed that most TCR beta V segments appeared in productive rearrangements either about 87% or about 30% of the time, which broadly matched IMGT annotations. Several of the top co-occurrence clusters appeared to be linked to parvovirus B19, influenza, CMV and Epstein-Barr virus, according to a later analysis. A later analysis found that HLA-associated TCR beta chains were more clonally expanded and had lower generation probabilities than equally common non-associated chains. Across donors, most TCR sequences were observed very rarely, whereas some public TCRs were present in many individuals. A group of highly shared sequence variants was considered likely to be a technical artifact of the sequencing pipeline.

The cohort comprised fewer than 700 healthy bone marrow donors. All cohort members were sampled while nominally healthy, although unrecorded immune exposures were likely present. The donor was CMV seropositive and was included in the group of 250 to 350 seropositive cohort members. Each donor provided a peripheral blood sample, and peripheral blood mononuclear cells were used for TCR beta sequencing. The Qiagen DNeasy Blood Extraction Kit was used to extract genomic DNA from the blood cell samples. The receptor was derived from a man younger than 35 in good health and CMV-seropositive. Input material: PBMCs.

For the CDR3, the sequence is CASSRSEGANYEQYF. The nucleotide sequence reads as follows: TGTGCCAGCAGCCGTTCGGAAGGGGCTAACTACGAGCAGTACTTC. This chain joins TRBV9 to TRBJ2-7, and the D gene may be TRBD1, 5 bases matching. From the cysteine through the phenylalanine, the CDR3 covers 15 amino acids. Only the CDR3 region is kept as DNA, spanning 45 bases read in frame from base 1. The germline V gene specifies SGDLS as CDR1 and YYNGEE as CDR2. V gives up 4 bases and J gives up 3 bases, and the segment between their germline ends measures 17 bases.